What follows are 5 T cell receptor beta chains derived from one specimen sequenced in a study of T cells in Graves' hyperthyroidism and ophthalmopathy. Researchers amplified the TCR beta CDR3 regions from RNA transcripts. TCR CDR3 regions were first amplified by RT-PCR with HTBI primers. One entry per CDR3 protein, called by TCRdb with MiXCR from the multiplex PCR reads. The sample consists of under 65,000 distinct CDR3 sequences, around 53% of them appearing once. Sequencing used blood. These receptors were taken from a woman aged 60-70 years with Graves' ophthalmopathy.

This clonotype was seen many times. The junction and the germline gene differ at one end; a read error may be behind it. This rearrangement joins TRBV7-7 to TRBJ2-2, with 7 bases that match TRBD2. This CDR3 comprises 16 residues. CDR1 and CDR2 from the germline V gene are SSHAT and FNYEAQ (reference sequence). CDR3 protein: CASSPSSGPNTGELFF. CDR3 coding DNA: TGTGCTAGCAGCCCCTCTAGCGGCCCGAACACCGGGGAGCTGTTTTTT. The variable domain in full, with the rest retrieved from reference TRBV7-7 and TRBJ2-2, is GAGVSQSPRYKVTKRGQDVTLRCDPISSHATLYWYQQALGQGPEFLTYFNYEAQPDKSGLPSDRFSAERPEGSISTLTIQRTEQRDSAMYRCASSPSSGPNTGELFFGEGSRLTVL.

The chain links TRBV28 to TRBJ1-5; tentative D call: TRBD1 (6 bases). V dropped 3 bases and J dropped 4 bases, with 22 bases sitting between them. CDR3 length equals 18 residues. Germline CDR1 and CDR2: MDHEN and SYDVKM. CDR3 loop: CASSFEGDAGPSNQPQHF. CDR3 DNA sequence: TGTGCCAGCAGTTTTGAGGGGGACGCGGGACCGTCTAATCAGCCCCAGCATTTT. The variable domain in full, with the rest retrieved from reference TRBV28 and TRBJ1-5, is DVKVTQSSRYLVKRTGEKVFLECVQDMDHENMFWYRQDPGLGLRLIYFSYDVKMKEKGDIPEGYSVSREKKERFSLILESASTNQTSMYLCASSFEGDAGPSNQPQHFGDGTRLSIL.

The rearrangement uses TRBV7-2 and TRBJ1-5; 10 nucleotides align to TRBD1. Germline V lookup: CDR1 SGHTA, CDR2 FQGNSA. This CDR3 spans 17 amino acids. V dropped 1 base and J dropped 7; count of bases not matched to a gene: 10. The CDR3 sequence is CASSLEGGTGVGQPQHF. CDR3 sequence (DNA): TGTGCCAGCAGCTTAGAGGGAGGGACAGGGGTAGGCCAGCCCCAGCATTTT.

The sample holds many counts of this clonotype. The rearrangement uses TRBV9 and TRBJ1-2; D gene uncertain. The germline gives CDR1 SGDLS, CDR2 YYNGEE. The CDR3 has 15 residues. The ends were cut back, 5 bases at V and 6 bases at J, with 20 bases in the middle. The CDR3 bases are TGTGCCAGCAGTGCCGGAGATCTCCCCAATCATGGCTACACCTTC. Translation gives CASSAGDLPNHGYTF. The full variable domain, completed using reference TRBV9 and TRBJ1-2, is DSGVTQTPKHLITATGQRVTLRCSPRSGDLSVYWYQQSLDQGLQFLIQYYNGEERAKGNILERFSAQQFPDLHSELNLSSLELGDSALYFCASSAGDLPNHGYTFGSGTRLTVV.

V usage is TRBV3-1 and J usage is TRBJ2-2, with D possibly matching TRBD2 (6 bases). CDR1 and CDR2 from the germline V gene are LGHDT and YNNKEL (reference sequence). Trimming left V 1 base short and J 6 bases short, with 18 bases between. CDR3 size: 17 residues. CDR3 in DNA: TGTGCCAGCAGCCAAGCTGAAGGTGGCGGGGAAGCCGGGGAGCTGTTTTTT. Translating gives CASSQAEGGGEAGELFF.